This TCR beta chain emerged from a study of T cells in Graves' hyperthyroidism and ophthalmopathy. Comments on this clonotype: No antigen is known for it.

Amplification of TCR beta CDR3 regions was performed using RNA transcripts as template. A first-round RT-PCR of the TCR CDR3 used the HTBI primer set. TCRdb used MiXCR to reprocess the multiplex PCR reads, holding one entry per CDR3 protein. The sample carries about 92,000 distinct CDR3 sequences, 51% recorded once. Uncontrolled infection, other autoimmune disease, pregnancy or lactation led to exclusion. The PBMCs were taken from more than 8 ml of fresh peripheral blood. The CDR3 loop spans 15 amino acids. CDR1 is LNHDA, CDR2 SQIVND, per germline (reference sequence). The V and J ends lost 5 bases and 0 bases, in that order; junction bases with no gene match: 3. Overall study findings and caveats: Onset of ophthalmopathy came a median around 6.2 months after the model predicted it. Among clonotypes expanded in thyroid above 0.001, most were also found in blood.

What was sequenced was blood. This TCR was recovered from a woman between 35 and 50 years old with Graves' hyperthyroidism. The rearrangement uses TRBV19 and TRBJ1-5; TRBD1 aligns across 8 bases. This CDR3 is CASSPDRASNQPQHF. DNA for the CDR3: TGTGCCAGTAGTCCGGACAGGGCTAGCAATCAGCCCCAGCATTTT.